One and the same sample provided the 15 T cell receptor beta chains below, sequenced in a study of HIV-infected children after antiretroviral therapy interruption. As to treatment: PENTA 11 planned treatment interruption arm or continuous ART arm. Unique molecular identifiers were included in an RNA-based 3' RACE TCR library. TCRdb fed the 3' RACE reads into MiXCR, producing one record per CDR3 protein. The sample carries approximately 96,000 distinct CDR3 sequences, 6% to 8.5% recorded once. The sequences come from CD45RA+ CD4+ T cells from PBMCs, pooled from several time points, collected from a donor given antiretroviral therapy, either interrupted or continuous. The subset was: naive CD4+ CD45RA+ CD45RO- T cells. The receptors derive from a pool of human donors with HIV.

Ten or more counts support this clonotype. It is unclear where the CDR3 begins or ends on the DNA, so no DNA is shown, and the CDR3 is as TCRdb lists it. The CDR3 sequence: CISVPEAFEGYGYTF. The gene calls are TRBV7-5 and TRBJ1-2. TRBV7-5 is flagged as a pseudogene. A total of 15 residues make up the CDR3, ends included.

This clonotype appeared many times. The junction differs from germline at one of its ends, possibly a read error. The J gene is TRBJ2-1, the V gene TRBV3-1; maybe TRBD1 (6 bases). The CDR3 runs 17 residues. Germline lookup yields CDR1 LGHDT and CDR2 YNNKEL (reference sequence). CDR3 in amino acids: CASSQGLSGTYYDEQFF. The CDR3 DNA reads as TGTGCCAGCAGCCAAGGTCTTTCCGGGACATACTACGATGAGCAGTTCTTC.

This clonotype has at least ten counts. V usage is TRBV7-9 and J usage is TRBJ2-7, with D unclear. Looked up from germline, CDR1 is SEHNR and CDR2 is FQNEAQ (reference sequence). The V end was cut by 1 base, the J end by 2 bases, with 6 bases between. This CDR3 has 13 amino acids. The CDR3 nucleotides are TGTGCCAGCAGCTTAGTTACTCCCTACGAGCAGTACTTC. Encoded protein: CASSLVTPYEQYF.

This clonotype was seen repeatedly, ten times or more. This chain joins TRBV28 and TRBJ2-3; perhaps TRBD2 as D (6 bases). Germline V gene lookup returns CDR1 MDHEN and CDR2 SYDVKM. Deletions cut 3 bases from V and 9 bases from J, with 19 bases between. This CDR3 is 15 amino acids long. In DNA, the CDR3 is TGTGCCAGCAGTTTCCAGGGACTTACAGAGGAGACGCAGTATTTT. Translating it yields CASSFQGLTEETQYF.

This clonotype was seen at least ten times. J is TRBJ1-1 and V is TRBV7-9; TRBD1 matches 7 bases. J was trimmed by 4 bases and V by 7 bases; bases with no gene match: 12. CDR3 length: 15 amino acids. Germline lookup yields CDR1 SEHNR and CDR2 FQNEAQ (reference sequence). This CDR3 is CASTIGRGLGTEAFF. The CDR3 DNA reads TGTGCCAGCACAATCGGTAGGGGGCTGGGCACTGAAGCTTTCTTT.

This clonotype was observed at least ten times. The chain carries TRBV19 and TRBJ2-3; D gene unclear. Germline V CDR1 and CDR2: LNHDA, SQIVND (reference sequence). This CDR3 is 14 amino acids long. Trimming shortened V by 3 bases and J by 4 bases, and 11 bases separated the two germline ends. The CDR3 loop is CASSIENGADTQYF. The CDR3 DNA is TGTGCCAGTAGTATCGAGAACGGAGCAGATACGCAGTATTTT. Combining the CDR3 with reference TRBV19 and TRBJ2-3 gives the whole variable domain DGGITQSPKYLFRKEGQNVTLSCEQNLNHDAMYWYRQDPGQGLRLIYYSQIVNDFQKGDIAEGYSVSREKKESFPLTVTSAQKNPTAFYLCASSIENGADTQYFGPGTRLTVL.

This clonotype was found many times. The chain links TRBV7-6 to TRBJ2-1; 12 bases are a match to TRBD2. The V gene's germline CDR1 is SGHVS and CDR2 FNYEAQ. V lost 2 bases to trimming and J lost 0 bases; unmatched junction nucleotides: 5. This CDR3 comprises 18 residues. The CDR3 reads CASSLRLAGASSYNEQFF. CDR3 nucleotide sequence: TGTGCCAGCAGCTTAAGACTAGCGGGGGCCTCCTCCTACAATGAGCAGTTCTTC.

A remark on this clonotype: A read error may be the cause here, since a much bigger clone is one base away. The chain carries TRBV18 and TRBJ2-7, with 9 bases fitting TRBD1. Germline lookup yields CDR1 KGHSH and CDR2 LQKENI. The length of the CDR3 is 15 residues. This CDR3 reads CVSSPTTGGIYEQYF. The CDR3 DNA reads as TGTGTCAGCTCACCAACGACAGGGGGGATCTACGAGCAGTACTTC. The whole variable domain, filled in from reference TRBV18 and TRBJ2-7, reads NAGVMQNPRHLVRRRGQEARLRCSPMKGHSHVYWYRQLPEEGLKFMVYLQKENIIDESGMPKERFSAEFPKEGPSILRIQQVVRGDSAAYFCVSSPTTGGIYEQYFGPGTRLTVT.

There are a few counts of this clonotype. V gene TRBV29-1 combines with J gene TRBJ2-5, with 7 bases fitting TRBD1. CDR3 length: 14 residues. The germline V gene has CDR1 SQVTM and CDR2 ANQGSEA. The J segment lost 1 base and the V segment lost 7 bases, leaving 9 bases of the junction unmatched. The CDR3 coding sequence is TGCAGCGGTTCGGGACAGCAACTCCAAGAGACCCAGTACTTC. Its protein is CSGSGQQLQETQYF.

In this sample, this clonotype turned up many times. Compared with germline, one end of the junction differs, possibly owing to a read error. V usage is TRBV10-3 and J usage is TRBJ2-5; D may correspond to TRBD1 or TRBD2 (5 bases each). From germline, CDR1 is ENHRY and CDR2 SYGVKD. The CDR3 loop spans 16 amino acids. CDR3 in DNA: TGTGCCACCAGTGAAGGTTGGGGGACCCCGGGAGAGACCCAGTACTTC. This translates into CATSEGWGTPGETQYF.

This clonotype has a count of ten or more. The chain uses TRBV7-8 and TRBJ2-7; D is ambiguous. Between the trimmed V and J ends, which lost 4 bases and 2 bases, there was a span of 18 bases. The CDR3 runs to 16 residues. CDR1 is SGHVS, CDR2 FQNEAQ, per germline. CDR3 sequence (DNA): TGTGCCAGCAGCTCCAAACCCAAGGAGAGACCCTACGAGCAGTACTTC. Its protein product is CASSSKPKERPYEQYF.

This clonotype came up many times. This chain uses TRBV29-1 with TRBJ2-7; 7 nucleotides agree with TRBD1. This CDR3 has 15 residues. Unmatched junction bases numbered 11, after V lost 4 bases and J lost 2 bases. Per the germline V gene, CDR1 is SQVTM and CDR2 is ANQGSEA. The CDR3 loop reads CSVGARQGAPYEQYF. In DNA, the CDR3 is TGCAGCGTTGGGGCAAGACAGGGTGCACCCTACGAGCAGTACTTC.

The chain carries TRBV29-1 and TRBJ1-1; 8 nucleotides match TRBD1. From germline, CDR1 is SQVTM and CDR2 ANQGSEA. V lost 5 bases and J lost 0; bases outside the gene matches: 14. The CDR3 spans 17 residues. The CDR3 reads CSVWGQALTTMNTEAFF. In nucleotides, the CDR3 is TGCAGCGTTTGGGGACAGGCGCTTACCACGATGAACACTGAAGCTTTCTTT.

This clonotype was seen at least ten times. The rearrangement uses TRBV20-1 and TRBJ2-1; 9 nucleotides line up with TRBD2. With V trimmed by 7 bases and J by 4 bases, 5 bases remained unmatched. The CDR3 has 13 amino acids. The germline V gene encodes CDR1 DFQATT and CDR2 SNEGSKA (reference sequence). DNA for the CDR3: TGCAGTGTTTTTAGCGGGGGTTACAATGAGCAGTTCTTC. Its translation is CSVFSGGYNEQFF.

This clonotype has a count of ten or more. DNA for the CDR3: TGTGCCAGCAGTCACCGGGACAGGGCACTTAACACTGAAGCTTTCTTT. Its protein product is CASSHRDRALNTEAFF. The rearrangement uses TRBV6-5 and TRBJ1-1; TRBD1 aligns across 9 bases. This CDR3 has 16 residues. CDR1 MNHEY and CDR2 SVGAGI come from the germline V gene. The J segment lost 2 bases and the V segment lost 5 bases, leaving 9 bases of the junction unmatched.